Following are 12 T cell receptor beta chains from one sample sequenced in a study of Ad26.COV2.S vaccination and SARS-CoV-2 variants. Clones were sequenced by immunoSEQ multiplex PCR, and TCRdb holds only the in-frame ones, with some missing. The sample carries hundreds of thousands of clones, approximately 83% recorded once. Noted treatment: roughly 18 received Ad26.COV2.S at low or high dose, single or two shots; five or six received placebo; per-sample allocation not given. Sampling was done on day 63 after the first vaccine or placebo injection. The sequences come from peripheral blood, collected in a trial of Ad26.COV2.S vaccine versus placebo. These receptors originate from a person aged 18-60 years who received the Ad26.COV2.S COVID-19 vaccine or a placebo.

The gene calls are TRBV27 and TRBJ1-4; D ambiguous. V lost 5 bases, J lost 2 bases, and 9 bases lay in between. The CDR3 is made up of 14 amino acids. Germline loops: CDR1 MNHEY, CDR2 SMNVEV (reference sequence). The CDR3 loop reads CASSRSPTNEKLFF. CDR3 coding DNA: TGTGCCAGCAGTCGGAGTCCCACTAATGAAAAACTGTTTTTT. Full variable domain (remainder filled in from reference TRBV27 and TRBJ1-4): EAQVTQNPRYLITVTGKKLTVTCSQNMNHEYMSWYRQDPGLGLRQIYYSMNVEVTDKGDVPEGYKVSRKEKRNFPLILESPSPNQTSLYFCASSRSPTNEKLFFGSGTQLSVL.

The table lists this clone with many counts. The rearrangement links TRBV20-1 to TRBJ1-5; 8 positions agree with TRBD1. This CDR3 spans 15 amino acids. Germline values: CDR1 DFQATT, CDR2 SNEGSKA (reference sequence). The V and J ends lost 3 bases and 2 bases, in that order; junction bases with no gene match: 6. The CDR3 reads CSASKTGARNQPQHF. Here the CDR3 DNA reads TGCAGTGCTAGTAAGACAGGGGCCCGCAATCAGCCCCAGCATTTT.

The chain employs TRBV20-1 and TRBJ2-1; either TRBD1 or TRBD2 may supply D (5 bases each). From germline, CDR1 is DFQATT and CDR2 SNEGSKA (reference sequence). CDR3 length equals 11 residues. The V gene lost 8 bases and the J gene lost 5 bases, with 10 bases spanning the gap. The CDR3 region has the DNA TGCAGTTCGGGACCGAACAATGAGCAGTTCTTC. Its translation is CSSGPNNEQFF.

The chain combines TRBV4-3 with TRBJ2-3; D might be TRBD2 (5 bases). The V gene lost 0 bases and the J gene lost 8 bases, with 18 bases spanning the gap. CDR3 length: 16 amino acids. The V gene's germline CDR1 is LGHNA and CDR2 YSLEER. CDR3 protein: CASSQDSRSGARTQYF. The CDR3 DNA follows: TGCGCCAGCAGCCAAGATAGTAGGAGCGGAGCCCGTACGCAGTATTTT.

This clone was seen once. The rearrangement links TRBV5-1 to TRBJ2-3, with D perhaps being TRBD1 or TRBD2 (7 bases each). V was clipped by 7 bases and J by 3 bases, with 15 bases between them. Germline lookup yields CDR1 SGHRS and CDR2 YFSETQ. The CDR3 consists of 14 residues. CDR3 region: CASSRGGRTDTQYF. The CDR3 bases are TGCGCCAGCTCCAGGGGGGGGAGGACAGATACGCAGTATTTT.

The J gene is TRBJ1-3, the V gene TRBV5-6; D not certain. Germline values: CDR1 SGHDT, CDR2 YYEEEE. The ends were cut back, 0 bases at V and 4 bases at J, with 11 bases in the middle. The CDR3 sequence is 15 residues long. CDR3 bases: TGTGCCAGCAGCTTGGACGCGACGCCCGGAAACACCATATATTTT. Translation gives CASSLDATPGNTIYF.

The chain links TRBV5-4 to TRBJ2-1; 8 bases match TRBD2. The trim removed 3 bases at V and 7 bases at J, leaving 6 bases unmatched. Germline CDR1 is SGHNT and CDR2 is YYREEE (reference sequence). The CDR3 length is 14 residues. The CDR3 nucleotides read TGTGCCAGCAGCTCGAGCGGGAGAAATAATGAGCAGTTCTTC. As protein: CASSSSGRNNEQFF.

The J gene is TRBJ2-7, the V gene TRBV11-2, with TRBD2 as a possible D gene (6 bases). This CDR3 is built from 15 residues. CDR1 is SGHAT and CDR2 is FQNNGV in the germline V gene. Trimming removed 5 bases at V and 0 bases at J, with 14 bases between. The CDR3 DNA reads TGTGCCAGCAGCGTCCTCGGGACTGACTCCTACGAGCAGTACTTC. It yields the protein CASSVLGTDSYEQYF.

The rearrangement links TRBV7-7 to TRBJ1-3, with 8 bases lining up with TRBD1. The ends lost 1 base at V and 2 bases at J; junction bases unmatched: 1. CDR1 and CDR2 (germline): SSHAT, FNYEAQ (reference sequence). The CDR3 has 15 residues. In nucleotides, the CDR3 is TGTGCCAGCAGCTTAGGACAGGGGACTGGAAACACCATATATTTT. It specifies CASSLGQGTGNTIYF.

The chain combines TRBV18 with TRBJ2-5; 12 bases are a match to TRBD2. Germline V gives CDR1 KGHSH, CDR2 LQKENI. The CDR3 has 16 amino acids. After removal of 0 bases from V and 5 bases from J, the junction contained 4 bases not matched to a gene. CDR3 in amino acids: CASSPPSSGGAETQYF. CDR3 DNA sequence: TGTGCCAGCTCACCACCTTCTAGCGGGGGGGCCGAGACCCAGTACTTC. Based on the CDR3 plus reference TRBV18 and TRBJ2-5, the full variable domain is NAGVMQNPRHLVRRRGQEARLRCSPMKGHSHVYWYRQLPEEGLKFMVYLQKENIIDESGMPKERFSAEFPKEGPSILRIQQVVRGDSAAYFCASSPPSSGGAETQYFGPGTRLLVL.

The genes are TRBV7-9 and TRBJ2-4, with 7 positions matching TRBD2. Germline V gives CDR1 SEHNR, CDR2 FQNEAQ (reference sequence). The V segment lost 4 bases and the J segment 9 bases; nucleotides outside the gene matches: 9. The CDR3 contains 14 residues. The CDR3 DNA follows: TGTGCCAGCAGCTCTCCTAGTGGGGAGGGCATTCAGTACTTC. Translating it yields CASSSPSGEGIQYF.

This clone has just a few counts. The chain is built from TRBV5-1 and TRBJ2-1; TRBD2 is a possible D gene (7 bases). The V gene's germline CDR1 is SGHRS and CDR2 YFSETQ. The CDR3 is 14 residues long. V lost 5 bases and J lost 8, with 17 bases in between. CDR3: CASRAGAGNHEQFF. CDR3 coding DNA: TGCGCCAGCAGGGCGGGGGCCGGGAACCATGAGCAGTTCTTC.